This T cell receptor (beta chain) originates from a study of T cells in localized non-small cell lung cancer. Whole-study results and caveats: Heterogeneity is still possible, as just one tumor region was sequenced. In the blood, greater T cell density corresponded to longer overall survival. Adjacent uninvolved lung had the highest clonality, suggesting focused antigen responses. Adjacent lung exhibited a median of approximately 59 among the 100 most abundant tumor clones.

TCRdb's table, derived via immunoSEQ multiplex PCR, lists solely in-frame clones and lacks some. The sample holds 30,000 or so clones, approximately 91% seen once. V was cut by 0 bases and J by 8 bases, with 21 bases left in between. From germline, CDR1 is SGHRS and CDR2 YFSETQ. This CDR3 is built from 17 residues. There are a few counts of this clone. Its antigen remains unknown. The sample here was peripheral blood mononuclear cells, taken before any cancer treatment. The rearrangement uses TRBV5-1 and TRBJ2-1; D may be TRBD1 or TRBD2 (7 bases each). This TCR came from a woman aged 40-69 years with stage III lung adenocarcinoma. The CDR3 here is CASSLAPGGGPGDEQFF. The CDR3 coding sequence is TGCGCCAGCAGCTTGGCCCCAGGGGGGGGCCCTGGAGATGAGCAGTTCTTC.